This entry describes one T cell receptor beta chain. The repertoire was sequenced with immunoSEQ multiplex PCR; TCRdb's copy has only in-frame clones and lacks some. The sample records approximately 2.5 million clones, around 90% being singletons. This specimen comes from a study of shared clonotypes between healthy human individuals. This TCR came from a man in his late teens or twenties in good health. The sample was naive CD4+ T cells sorted from blood. Documented subset: CD45RA+ positively selected.

For the CDR3, the DNA is TGTGCCATCAGTGAGCCGGTGGACAGGTCCTATGGCTACACCTTC. Encoded protein: CAISEPVDRSYGYTF. V usage is TRBV10-3 and J usage is TRBJ1-2, with 7 positions matching TRBD1. Germline V gives CDR1 ENHRY, CDR2 SYGVKD. V lost 2 bases, J lost 4 bases, and 7 bases stayed unmatched. The CDR3 sequence is 15 residues long.